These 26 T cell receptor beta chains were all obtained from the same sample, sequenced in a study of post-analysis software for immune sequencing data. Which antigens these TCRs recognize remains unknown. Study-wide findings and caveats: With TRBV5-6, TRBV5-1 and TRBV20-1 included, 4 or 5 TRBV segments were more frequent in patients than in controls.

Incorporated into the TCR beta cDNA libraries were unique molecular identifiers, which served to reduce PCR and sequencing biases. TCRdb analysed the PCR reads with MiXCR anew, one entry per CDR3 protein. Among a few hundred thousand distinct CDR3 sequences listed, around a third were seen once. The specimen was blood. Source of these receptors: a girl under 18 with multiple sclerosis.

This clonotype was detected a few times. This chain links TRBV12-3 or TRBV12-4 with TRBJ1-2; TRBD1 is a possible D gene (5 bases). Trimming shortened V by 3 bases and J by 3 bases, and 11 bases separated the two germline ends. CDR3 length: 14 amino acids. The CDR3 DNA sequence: TGTGCCAGCAGTTTGGAGGGGTTAGACTATGGCTACACCTTC. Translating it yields CASSLEGLDYGYTF.

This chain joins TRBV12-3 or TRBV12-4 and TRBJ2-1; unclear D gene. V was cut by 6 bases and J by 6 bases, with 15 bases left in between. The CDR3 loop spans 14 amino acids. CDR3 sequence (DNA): TGTGCCAGCAGCCCCCCGGCACCCCGCAATGAGCAGTTCTTC. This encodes CASSPPAPRNEQFF.

The CDR3 DNA reads as TGCAGTGCTAGAGGACAGGGGATGGGGGGCTCCTCGAGCTCCTACAATGAGCAGTTCTTC. Amino acids: CSARGQGMGGSSSSYNEQFF. The rearrangement uses TRBV20-1 and TRBJ2-1; 8 bases agree with TRBD1. Germline V gene lookup returns CDR1 DFQATT and CDR2 SNEGSKA (reference sequence). The V and J ends lost 1 base and 0 bases, in that order; junction bases with no gene match: 17. The length of the CDR3 is 20 residues.

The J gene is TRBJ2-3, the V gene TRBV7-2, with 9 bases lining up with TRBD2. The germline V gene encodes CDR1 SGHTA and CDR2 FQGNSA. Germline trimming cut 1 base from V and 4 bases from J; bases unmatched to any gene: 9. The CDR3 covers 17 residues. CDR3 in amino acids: CASSLVSGGGASDTQYF. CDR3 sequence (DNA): TGTGCCAGCAGCTTAGTCTCTGGCGGGGGGGCATCAGATACGCAGTATTTT.

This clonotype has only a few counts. CDR3: CASSQGTSGWETQYF. For the CDR3, the DNA is TGCGCCAGCAGCCAAGGGACCTCAGGATGGGAGACCCAGTACTTC. The chain joins TRBV4-1 to TRBJ2-5; D is unclear. V shed 1 base and J shed 5 bases, with 14 bases lying between them. The CDR3 spans 15 residues. CDR1 is MGHRA and CDR2 is YSYEKL in the germline V gene.

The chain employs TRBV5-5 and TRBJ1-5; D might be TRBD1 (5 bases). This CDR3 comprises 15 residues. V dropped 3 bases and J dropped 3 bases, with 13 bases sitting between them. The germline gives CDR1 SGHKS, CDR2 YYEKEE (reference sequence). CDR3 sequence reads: CASSSRGDLNQPQHF. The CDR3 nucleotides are TGTGCCAGCAGCTCCCGGGGGGACCTCAATCAGCCCCAGCATTTT. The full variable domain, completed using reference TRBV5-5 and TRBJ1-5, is DAGVTQSPTHLIKTRGQQVTLRCSPISGHKSVSWYQQVLGQGPQFIFQYYEKEERGRGNFPDRFSARQFPNYSSELNVNALLLGDSALYLCASSSRGDLNQPQHFGDGTRLSIL.

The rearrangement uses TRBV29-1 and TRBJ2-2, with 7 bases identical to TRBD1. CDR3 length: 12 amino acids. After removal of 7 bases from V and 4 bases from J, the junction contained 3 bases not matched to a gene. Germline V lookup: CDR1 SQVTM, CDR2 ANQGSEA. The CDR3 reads CSADRATGELFF. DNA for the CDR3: TGCAGCGCCGACAGGGCCACCGGGGAGCTGTTTTTT.

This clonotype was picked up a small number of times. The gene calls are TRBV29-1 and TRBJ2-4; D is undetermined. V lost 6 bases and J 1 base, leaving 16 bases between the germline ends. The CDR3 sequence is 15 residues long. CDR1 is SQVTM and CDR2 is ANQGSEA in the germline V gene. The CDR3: CSVTHPTVAKNIQYF. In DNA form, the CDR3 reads TGCAGCGTGACTCATCCGACCGTCGCCAAAAACATTCAGTACTTC.

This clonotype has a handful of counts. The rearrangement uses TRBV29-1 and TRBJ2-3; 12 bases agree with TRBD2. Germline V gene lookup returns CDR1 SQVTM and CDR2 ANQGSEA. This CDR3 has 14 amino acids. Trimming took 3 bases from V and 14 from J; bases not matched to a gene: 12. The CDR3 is CSVEYETSGGNRYF. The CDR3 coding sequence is TGCAGCGTTGAGTATGAGACTAGCGGGGGTAATCGGTATTTT.

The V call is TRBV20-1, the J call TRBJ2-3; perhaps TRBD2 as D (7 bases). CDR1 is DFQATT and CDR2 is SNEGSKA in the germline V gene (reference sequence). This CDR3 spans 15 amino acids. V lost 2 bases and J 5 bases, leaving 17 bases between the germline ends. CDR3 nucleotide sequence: TGCAGTGCTAGAACGGGGGGCTCGCGGGGAGATACGCAGTATTTT. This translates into CSARTGGSRGDTQYF.

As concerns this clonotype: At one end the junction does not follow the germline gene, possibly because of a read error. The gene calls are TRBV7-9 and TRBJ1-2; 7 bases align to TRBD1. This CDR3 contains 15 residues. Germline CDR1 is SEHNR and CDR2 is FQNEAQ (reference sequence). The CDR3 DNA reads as TGTGCCAGCAGCTTAGCGGGGGACAGAAACCATGGCTGCACCTTC. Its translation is CASSLAGDRNHGCTF.

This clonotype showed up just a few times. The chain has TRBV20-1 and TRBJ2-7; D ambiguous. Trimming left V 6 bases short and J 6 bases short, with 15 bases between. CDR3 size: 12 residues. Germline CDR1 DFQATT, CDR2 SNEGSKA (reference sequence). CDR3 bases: TGCAGTGCGGCCAGAGATGGGCGCGAGCAGTACTTC. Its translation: CSAARDGREQYF.

CDR3 DNA: TGTGCCAGCAGCCGAGTGGCTTCGGAGGAGGCCCAGTACTTC. Amino acid sequence: CASSRVASEEAQYF. The chain combines TRBV4-2 with TRBJ2-5, with D possibly TRBD2 on 5 matching bases. CDR1 is LGHNA and CDR2 is YNFKEQ in the germline V gene. CDR3 length: 14 amino acids. Trimming removed 4 bases from V and 9 bases from J, with 18 bases in between.

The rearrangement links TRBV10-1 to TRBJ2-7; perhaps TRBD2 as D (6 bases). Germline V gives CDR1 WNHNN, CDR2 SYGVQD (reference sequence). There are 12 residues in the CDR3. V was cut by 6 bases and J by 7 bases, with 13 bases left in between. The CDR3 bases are TGCGCCAGCAGGGGGACTCATGGGGAGCAGTACTTC. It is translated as CASRGTHGEQYF.

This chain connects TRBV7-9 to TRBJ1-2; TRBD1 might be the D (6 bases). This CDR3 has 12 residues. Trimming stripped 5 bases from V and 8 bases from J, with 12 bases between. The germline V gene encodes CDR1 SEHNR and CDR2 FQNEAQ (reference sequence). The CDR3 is CASSGGGRGYTF. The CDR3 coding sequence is TGTGCCAGCAGCGGGGGGGGCCGCGGCTACACCTTC.

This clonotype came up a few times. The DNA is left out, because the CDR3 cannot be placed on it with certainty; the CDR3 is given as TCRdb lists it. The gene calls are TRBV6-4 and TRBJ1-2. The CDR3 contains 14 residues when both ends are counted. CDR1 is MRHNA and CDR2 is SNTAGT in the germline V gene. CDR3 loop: CTSSDGPIPYGCTF.

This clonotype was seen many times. CDR3 region: CASSLASTDTQYF. The CDR3 DNA reads as TGTGCCAGCAGCTTAGCTAGCACAGATACGCAGTATTTT. This chain joins TRBV7-2 and TRBJ2-3, with no clear D. This CDR3 comprises 13 residues. The germline gives CDR1 SGHTA, CDR2 FQGNSA. Trimming stripped 0 bases from V and 0 bases from J, with 1 base between.

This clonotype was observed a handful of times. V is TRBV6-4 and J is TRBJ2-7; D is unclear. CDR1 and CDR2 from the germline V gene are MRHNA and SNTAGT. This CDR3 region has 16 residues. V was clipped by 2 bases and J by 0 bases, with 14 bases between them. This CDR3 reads CASSDHWPFLSYEQYF. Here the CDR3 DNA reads TGTGCCAGCAGTGACCATTGGCCGTTCCTCTCCTACGAGCAGTACTTC.

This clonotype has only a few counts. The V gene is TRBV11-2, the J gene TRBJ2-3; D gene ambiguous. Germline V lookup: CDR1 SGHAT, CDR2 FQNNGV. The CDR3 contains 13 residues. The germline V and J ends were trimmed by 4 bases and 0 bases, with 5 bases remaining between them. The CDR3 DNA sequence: TGTGCCAGCAGCTGGGCTAGCACAGATACGCAGTATTTT. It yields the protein CASSWASTDTQYF.

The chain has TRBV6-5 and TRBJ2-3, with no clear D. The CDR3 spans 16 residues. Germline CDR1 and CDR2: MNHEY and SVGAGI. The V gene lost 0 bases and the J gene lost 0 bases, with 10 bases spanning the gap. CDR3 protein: CASSYSLRPSTDTQYF. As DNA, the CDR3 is TGTGCCAGCAGTTACTCCTTGCGCCCTAGCACAGATACGCAGTATTTT.

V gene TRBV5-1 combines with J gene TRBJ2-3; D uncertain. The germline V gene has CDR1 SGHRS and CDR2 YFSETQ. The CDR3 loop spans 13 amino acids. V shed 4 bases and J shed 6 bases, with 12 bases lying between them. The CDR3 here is CASSKAVLDTQYF. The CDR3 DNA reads TGCGCCAGCAGCAAGGCGGTCCTGGATACGCAGTATTTT.

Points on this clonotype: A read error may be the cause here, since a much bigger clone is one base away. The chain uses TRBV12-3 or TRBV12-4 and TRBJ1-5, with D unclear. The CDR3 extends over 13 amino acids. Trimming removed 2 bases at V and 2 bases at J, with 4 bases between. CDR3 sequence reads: CASSLFGNQPQHF. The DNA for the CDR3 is TGTGCCAGCAGTTTATTCGGCAATCAGCCCCAGCATTTT.

Here the CDR3 DNA reads TGTGCCAGCAGTTTCAGCACCGGGCAGGGGGCGAATGGCTACACCTTC. It translates to CASSFSTGQGANGYTF. This chain links TRBV12-3 or TRBV12-4 with TRBJ1-2; the match to TRBD1 covers 8 bases. The CDR3 runs to 16 residues. The junction had 12 bases not matched to a gene; V was cut back by 3 bases and J by 6 bases.

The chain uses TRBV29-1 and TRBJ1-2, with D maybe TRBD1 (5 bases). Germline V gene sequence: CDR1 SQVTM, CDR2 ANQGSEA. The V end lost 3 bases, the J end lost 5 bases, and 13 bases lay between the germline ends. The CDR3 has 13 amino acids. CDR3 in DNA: TGCAGCGTTGAGGGGGTAGGGGTTTATGGCTACACCTTC. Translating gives CSVEGVGVYGYTF.

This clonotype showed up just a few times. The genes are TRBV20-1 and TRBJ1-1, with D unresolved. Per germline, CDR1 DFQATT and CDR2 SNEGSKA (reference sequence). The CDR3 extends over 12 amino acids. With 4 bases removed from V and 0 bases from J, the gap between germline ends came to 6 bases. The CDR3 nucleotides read TGCAGTGCTAAAAGGGTGAACACTGAAGCTTTCTTT. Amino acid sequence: CSAKRVNTEAFF.

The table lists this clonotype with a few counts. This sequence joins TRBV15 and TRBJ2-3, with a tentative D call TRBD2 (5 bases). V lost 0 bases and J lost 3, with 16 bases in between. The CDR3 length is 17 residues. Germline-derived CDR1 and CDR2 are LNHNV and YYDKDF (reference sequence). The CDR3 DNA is TGTGCCACCAGCAGAGATGGTCGGGGTTTAGTTACAGATACGCAGTATTTT. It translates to CATSRDGRGLVTDTQYF.